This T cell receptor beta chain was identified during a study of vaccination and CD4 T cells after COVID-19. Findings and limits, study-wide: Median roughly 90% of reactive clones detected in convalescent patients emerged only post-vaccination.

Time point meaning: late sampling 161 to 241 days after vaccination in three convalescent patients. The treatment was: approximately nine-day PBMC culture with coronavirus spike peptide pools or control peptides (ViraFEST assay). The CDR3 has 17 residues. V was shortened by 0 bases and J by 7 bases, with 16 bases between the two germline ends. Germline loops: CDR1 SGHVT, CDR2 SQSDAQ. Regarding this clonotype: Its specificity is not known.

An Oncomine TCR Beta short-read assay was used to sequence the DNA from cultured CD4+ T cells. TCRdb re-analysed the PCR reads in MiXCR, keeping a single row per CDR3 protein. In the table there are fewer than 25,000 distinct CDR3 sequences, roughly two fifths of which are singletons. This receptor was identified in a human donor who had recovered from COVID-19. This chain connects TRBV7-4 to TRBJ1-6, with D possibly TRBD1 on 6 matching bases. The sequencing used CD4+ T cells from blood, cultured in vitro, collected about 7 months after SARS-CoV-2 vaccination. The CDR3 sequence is CASSLAGGASRNSPLHF. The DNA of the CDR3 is TGTGCCAGCAGCTTAGCCGGGGGGGCAAGTAGGAATTCACCCCTCCACTTT. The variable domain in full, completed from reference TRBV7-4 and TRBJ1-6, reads GAGVSQSPRYKVAKRGRDVALRCDSISGHVTLYWYRQTLGQGSEVLTYSQSDAQRDKSGRPSGRFSAERPERSVSTLKIQRTEQGDSAVYLCASSLAGGASRNSPLHFGNGTRLTVT.